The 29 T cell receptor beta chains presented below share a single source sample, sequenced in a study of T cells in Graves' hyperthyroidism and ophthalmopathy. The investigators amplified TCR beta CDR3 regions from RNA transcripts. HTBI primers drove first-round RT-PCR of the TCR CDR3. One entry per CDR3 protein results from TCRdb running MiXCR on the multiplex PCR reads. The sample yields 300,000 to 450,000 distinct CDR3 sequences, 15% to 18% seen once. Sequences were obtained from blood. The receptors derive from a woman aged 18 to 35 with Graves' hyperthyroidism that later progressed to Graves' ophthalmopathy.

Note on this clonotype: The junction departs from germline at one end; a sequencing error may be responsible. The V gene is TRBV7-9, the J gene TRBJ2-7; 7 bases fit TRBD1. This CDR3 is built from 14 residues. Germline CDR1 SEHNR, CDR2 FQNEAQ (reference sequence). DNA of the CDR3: TGTGCCAGCAGCAATCGACAGGGCTCCTACGGGCAGTACTTC. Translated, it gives CASSNRQGSYGQYF. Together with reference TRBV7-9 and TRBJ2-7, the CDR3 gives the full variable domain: DTGVSQNPRHKITKRGQNVTFRCDPISEHNRLYWYRQTLGQGPEFLTYFQNEAQLEKSRLLSDRFSAERPKGSFSTLEIQRTEQGDSAMYLCASSNRQGSYGQYFGPGTRLTVT.

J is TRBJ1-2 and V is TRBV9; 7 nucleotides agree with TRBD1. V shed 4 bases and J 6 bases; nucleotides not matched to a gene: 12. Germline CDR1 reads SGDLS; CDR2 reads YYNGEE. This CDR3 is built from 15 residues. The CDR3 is CASSLLSTGHNGYTF. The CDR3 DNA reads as TGTGCCAGCAGCTTACTCTCGACAGGGCATAATGGCTACACCTTC.

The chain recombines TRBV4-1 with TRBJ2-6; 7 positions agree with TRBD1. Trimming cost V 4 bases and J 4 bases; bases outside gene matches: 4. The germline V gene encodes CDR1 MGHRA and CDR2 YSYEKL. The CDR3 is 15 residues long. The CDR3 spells CASSLTGDGANVLTF. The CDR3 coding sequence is TGCGCCAGCAGCCTCACAGGGGACGGGGCCAACGTCCTGACTTTC.

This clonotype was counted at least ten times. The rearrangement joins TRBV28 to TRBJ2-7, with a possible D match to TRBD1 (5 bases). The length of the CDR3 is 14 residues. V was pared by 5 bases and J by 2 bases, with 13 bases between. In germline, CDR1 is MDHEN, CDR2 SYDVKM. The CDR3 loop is CASSAPDRPYEQYF. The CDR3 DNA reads TGTGCCAGCAGTGCCCCAGACAGACCCTACGAGCAGTACTTC.

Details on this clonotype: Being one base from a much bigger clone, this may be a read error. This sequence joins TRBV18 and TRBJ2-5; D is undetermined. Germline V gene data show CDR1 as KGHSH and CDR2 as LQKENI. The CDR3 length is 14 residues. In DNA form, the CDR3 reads TGTGCCAGCTCACCCATCACCAGCCAAGAGACCCAGTGCTTC. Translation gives CASSPITSQETQCF.

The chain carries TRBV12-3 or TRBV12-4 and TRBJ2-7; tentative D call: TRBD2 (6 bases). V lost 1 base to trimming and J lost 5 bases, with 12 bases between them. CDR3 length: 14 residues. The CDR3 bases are TGTGCCAGCAGTTTAGTCGGGAGTCCCCACGAGCAGTACTTC. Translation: CASSLVGSPHEQYF.

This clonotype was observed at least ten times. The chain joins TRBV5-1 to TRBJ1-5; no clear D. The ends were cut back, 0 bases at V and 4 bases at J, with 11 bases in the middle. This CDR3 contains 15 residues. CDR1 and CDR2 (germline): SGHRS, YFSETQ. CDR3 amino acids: CASSLAAGINQPQHF. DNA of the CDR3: TGCGCCAGCAGCTTGGCGGCCGGGATTAATCAGCCCCAGCATTTT.

CDR3 sequence: CASSRAAYNEQFF. CDR3 DNA: TGTGCCAGCAGTCGGGCGGCCTACAATGAGCAGTTCTTC. The V gene is TRBV6-2 or TRBV6-3, the J gene TRBJ2-1; D not certain. Trimming stripped 5 bases from V and 2 bases from J, with 7 bases between. The length of the CDR3 is 13 residues. Germline loops: CDR1 MNHEY, CDR2 SVGEGT.

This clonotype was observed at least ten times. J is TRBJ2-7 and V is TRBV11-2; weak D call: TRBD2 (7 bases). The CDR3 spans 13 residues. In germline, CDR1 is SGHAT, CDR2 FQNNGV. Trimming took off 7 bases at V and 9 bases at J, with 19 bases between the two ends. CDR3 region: CASTPGGGSTQYF. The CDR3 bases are TGTGCCAGCACCCCCGGGGGCGGGAGTACGCAGTACTTC.

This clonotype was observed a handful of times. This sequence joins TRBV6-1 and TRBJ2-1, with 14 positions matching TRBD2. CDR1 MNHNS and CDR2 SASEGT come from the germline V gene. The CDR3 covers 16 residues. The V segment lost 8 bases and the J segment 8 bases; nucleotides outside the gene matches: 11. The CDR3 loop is CASVRTSGRLHHEQFF. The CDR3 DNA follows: TGTGCCAGCGTGAGGACTAGCGGGAGGTTACATCATGAGCAGTTCTTC.

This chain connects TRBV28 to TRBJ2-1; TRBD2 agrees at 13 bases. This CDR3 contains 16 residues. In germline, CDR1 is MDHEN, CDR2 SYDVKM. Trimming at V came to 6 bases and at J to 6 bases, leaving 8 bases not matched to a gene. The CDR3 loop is CASRSGLAGVSNEQFF. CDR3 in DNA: TGTGCCAGCAGGTCCGGACTAGCGGGAGTATCCAATGAGCAGTTCTTC.

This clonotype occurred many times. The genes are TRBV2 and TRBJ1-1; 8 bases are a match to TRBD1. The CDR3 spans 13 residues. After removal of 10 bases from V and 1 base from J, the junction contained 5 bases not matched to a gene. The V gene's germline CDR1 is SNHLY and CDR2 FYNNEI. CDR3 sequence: CATGGSANTEAFF. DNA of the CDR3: TGTGCCACAGGGGGCTCAGCGAACACTGAAGCTTTCTTT.

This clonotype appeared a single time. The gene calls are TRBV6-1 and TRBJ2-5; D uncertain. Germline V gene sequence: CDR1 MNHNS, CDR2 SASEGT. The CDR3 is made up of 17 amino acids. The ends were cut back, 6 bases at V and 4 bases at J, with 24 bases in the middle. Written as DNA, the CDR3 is TGTGCCAGCAGGACTGATTCGCCCGGCAAGACGGGAGAGACCCAGTACTTC. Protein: CASRTDSPGKTGETQYF.

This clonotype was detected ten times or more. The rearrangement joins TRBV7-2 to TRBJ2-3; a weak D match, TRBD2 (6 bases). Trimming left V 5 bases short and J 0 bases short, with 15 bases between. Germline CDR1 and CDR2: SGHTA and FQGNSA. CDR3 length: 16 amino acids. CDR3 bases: TGTGCCAGCAGCCCCAGAGGGGCGGGGAGCACAGATACGCAGTATTTT. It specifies CASSPRGAGSTDTQYF.

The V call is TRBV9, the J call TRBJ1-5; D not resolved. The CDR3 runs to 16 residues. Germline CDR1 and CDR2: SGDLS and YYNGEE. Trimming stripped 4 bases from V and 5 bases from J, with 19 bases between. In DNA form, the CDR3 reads TGTGCCAGCAGCCCTACCCCGGATGTTTCGGATCAGCCCCAGCATTTT. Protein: CASSPTPDVSDQPQHF.

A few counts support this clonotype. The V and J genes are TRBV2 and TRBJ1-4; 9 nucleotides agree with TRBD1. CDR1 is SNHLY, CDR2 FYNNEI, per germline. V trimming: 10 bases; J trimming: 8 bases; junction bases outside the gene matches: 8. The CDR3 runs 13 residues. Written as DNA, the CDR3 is TGTGCCACCTACAGGGGGCCGGACGAAAAACTGTTTTTT. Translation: CATYRGPDEKLFF.

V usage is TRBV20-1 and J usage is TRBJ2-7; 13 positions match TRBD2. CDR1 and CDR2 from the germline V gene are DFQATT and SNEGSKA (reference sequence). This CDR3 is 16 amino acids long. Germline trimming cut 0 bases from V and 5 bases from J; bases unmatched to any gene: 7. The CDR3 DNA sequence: TGCAGTGCTAGAGATGGGGGGACTAGCGGGAAGAACGAGCAGTACTTC. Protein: CSARDGGTSGKNEQYF.

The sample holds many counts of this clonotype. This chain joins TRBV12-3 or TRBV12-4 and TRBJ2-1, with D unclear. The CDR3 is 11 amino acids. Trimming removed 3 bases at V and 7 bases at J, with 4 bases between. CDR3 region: CASSFQNEQFF. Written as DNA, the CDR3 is TGTGCCAGCAGTTTTCAGAATGAGCAGTTCTTC.

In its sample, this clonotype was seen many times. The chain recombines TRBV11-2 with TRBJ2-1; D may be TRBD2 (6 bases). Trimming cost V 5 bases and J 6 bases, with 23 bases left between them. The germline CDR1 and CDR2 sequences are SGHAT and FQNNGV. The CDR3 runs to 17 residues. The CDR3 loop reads CASSPIKRASALNEQFF. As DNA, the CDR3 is TGTGCCAGCAGCCCAATAAAGCGGGCAAGTGCCCTCAATGAGCAGTTCTTC.

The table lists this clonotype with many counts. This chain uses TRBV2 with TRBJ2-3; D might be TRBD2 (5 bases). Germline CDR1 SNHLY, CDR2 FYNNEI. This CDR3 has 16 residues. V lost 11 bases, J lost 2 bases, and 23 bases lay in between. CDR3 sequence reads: CAQNKASGAPTDTQYF. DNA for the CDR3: TGTGCCCAAAACAAAGCCAGCGGTGCCCCCACAGATACGCAGTATTTT. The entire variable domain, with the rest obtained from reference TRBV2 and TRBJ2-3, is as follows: EPEVTQTPSHQVTQMGQEVILRCVPISNHLYFYWYRQILGQKVEFLVSFYNNEISEKSEIFDDQFSVERPDGSNFTLKIRSTKLEDSAMYFCAQNKASGAPTDTQYFGPGTRLTVL.

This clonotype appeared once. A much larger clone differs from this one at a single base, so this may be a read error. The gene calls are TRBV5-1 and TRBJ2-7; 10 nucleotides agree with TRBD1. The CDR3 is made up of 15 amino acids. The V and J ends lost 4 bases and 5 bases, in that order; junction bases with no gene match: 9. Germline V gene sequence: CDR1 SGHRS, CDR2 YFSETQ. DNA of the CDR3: TGCGCCAGCAGCCCGGGACAGGGGCCGGACCACGAGCAGTACTTC. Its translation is CASSPGQGPDHEQYF. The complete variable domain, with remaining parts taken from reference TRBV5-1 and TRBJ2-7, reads KAGVTQTPRYLIKTRGQQVTLSCSPISGHRSVSWYQQTPGQGLQFLFEYFSETQRNKGNFPGRFSGRQFSNSRSEMNVSTLELGDSALYLCASSPGQGPDHEQYFGPGTRLTVT.

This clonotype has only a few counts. The CDR3 DNA reads as TGTGCCAGTAGTATAAACCCCTGGCGGAATACCAACAATGAGCAGTTCTTC. It is translated as CASSINPWRNTNNEQFF. The J gene is TRBJ2-1, the V gene TRBV19; D is ambiguous. The length of the CDR3 is 17 residues. V lost 2 bases, J lost 5 bases, and 19 bases lay in between. CDR1 and CDR2 from the germline V gene are LNHDA and SQIVND (reference sequence).

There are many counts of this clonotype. CDR3 DNA: TGTGCCAGCAGCTTAGAGGGACAAAGTGGAGAAAAACTGTTTTTT. This codes for CASSLEGQSGEKLFF. This sequence joins TRBV7-9 and TRBJ1-4, with D perhaps TRBD1 (6 bases). CDR1 is SEHNR, CDR2 FQNEAQ, per germline (reference sequence). V lost 1 base to trimming and J lost 8 bases, with 14 bases between them. This CDR3 is built from 15 residues. Filled out from reference TRBV7-9 and TRBJ1-4, the complete variable domain reads DTGVSQNPRHKITKRGQNVTFRCDPISEHNRLYWYRQTLGQGPEFLTYFQNEAQLEKSRLLSDRFSAERPKGSFSTLEIQRTEQGDSAMYLCASSLEGQSGEKLFFGSGTQLSVL.

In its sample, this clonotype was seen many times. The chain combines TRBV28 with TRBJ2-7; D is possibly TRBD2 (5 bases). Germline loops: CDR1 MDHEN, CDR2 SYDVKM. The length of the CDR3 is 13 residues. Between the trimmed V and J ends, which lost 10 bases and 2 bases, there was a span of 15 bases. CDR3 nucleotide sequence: TGTGCCACCCTGAGGGCAGTGACCTACGAGCAGTACTTC. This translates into CATLRAVTYEQYF.

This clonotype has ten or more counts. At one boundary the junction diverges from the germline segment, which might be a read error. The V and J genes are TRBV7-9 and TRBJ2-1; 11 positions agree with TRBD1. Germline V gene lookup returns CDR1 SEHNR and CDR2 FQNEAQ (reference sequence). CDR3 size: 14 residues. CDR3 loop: CASSLGTGGNEQFF. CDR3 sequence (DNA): TGTGCCAGCAGTTTAGGGACAGGGGGCAATGAGCAGTTCTTC.

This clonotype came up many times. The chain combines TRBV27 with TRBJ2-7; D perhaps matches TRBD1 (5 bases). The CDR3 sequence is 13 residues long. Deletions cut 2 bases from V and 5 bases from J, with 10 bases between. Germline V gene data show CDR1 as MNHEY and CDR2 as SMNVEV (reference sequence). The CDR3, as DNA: TGTGCCAGCAGTTTAGGCAGGGCCCACGAGCAGTACTTC. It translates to CASSLGRAHEQYF.

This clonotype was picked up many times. DNA for the CDR3: TGTGCCATCAGTGAGGTAGTACAGGCGAACGAGCAGTACTTC. Translated: CAISEVVQANEQYF. The chain is built from TRBV10-3 and TRBJ2-7, with a weak D call TRBD1 (5 bases). This CDR3 region has 14 residues. CDR1 is ENHRY, CDR2 SYGVKD, per germline. V lost 2 bases and J 5 bases, leaving 13 bases between the germline ends.

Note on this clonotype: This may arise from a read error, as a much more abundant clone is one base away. The CDR3 DNA follows: TGTGCCATCAACAATCCGGGACAGGGGTACGGCTACACCTTC. Translating it yields CAINNPGQGYGYTF. The rearrangement uses TRBV10-3 and TRBJ1-2, with 10 bases that match TRBD1. V was pared by 7 bases and J by 8 bases, with 10 bases of the junction left unmatched. The CDR3 is made up of 14 amino acids. Germline V gene data show CDR1 as ENHRY and CDR2 as SYGVKD.

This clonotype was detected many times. The CDR3 protein is CASSLFRGRGYMGNQPQHF. CDR3 in DNA: TGTGCCAGCAGTTTATTTCGGGGCAGGGGGTACATGGGCAATCAGCCCCAGCATTTT. J is TRBJ1-5 and V is TRBV28; TRBD1 agrees at 7 bases. The CDR3 has 19 amino acids. V dropped 1 base and J dropped 2; count of bases not matched to a gene: 14. Germline CDR1 reads MDHEN; CDR2 reads SYDVKM.